Listed here are 27 T cell receptor beta chains from one sample, sequenced in a study of PD-1 blockade in mismatch repair-deficient tumors (dated by TCRdb to about 2017). Receptors were amplified or captured by the immunoSEQ multiplex PCR assay. TCRdb limited this immuneACCESS table to in-frame rearrangements with V and J called. A share of clones is missing; checked studies link under half to unresolved V genes, and the rest is unexplained. Recorded for this sample are more than 30,000 clones; around 84% of them occurred a single time. Of the sample, over 3% falls within the top ten clones. Sequencing was performed on peripheral blood, taken around 75 weeks after starting pembrolizumab. Receptors were obtained from an adult with mismatch repair-deficient cancer.

The chain uses TRBV9 and TRBJ2-2; maybe TRBD1 (6 bases). Trimming pared 4 bases from V and 6 bases from J, leaving 7 bases between. This CDR3 comprises 12 residues. Per the germline V gene, CDR1 is SGDLS and CDR2 is YYNGEE. This chain's CDR3 is CASSPGAGELFF. CDR3 in DNA: TGTGCCAGCAGCCCAGGGGCCGGGGAGCTGTTTTTT.

J is TRBJ2-7 and V is TRBV19; maybe TRBD2 (6 bases). Trimming removed 3 bases from V and 9 bases from J, with 21 bases in between. The CDR3 loop spans 15 amino acids. Germline V lookup: CDR1 LNHDA, CDR2 SQIVND (reference sequence). CDR3 residues: CASSITGGERGGQYF. For the CDR3, the DNA is TGTGCCAGTAGTATCACCGGGGGTGAGCGAGGAGGGCAGTACTTC.

V and J are TRBV27 and TRBJ2-1; D is unresolved. The CDR3 length is 16 residues. The germline CDR1 and CDR2 sequences are MNHEY and SMNVEV (reference sequence). V lost 2 bases and J lost 0, with 11 bases in between. CDR3 region: CASSLQAISSYNEQFF. CDR3 in DNA: TGTGCCAGCAGTTTACAAGCGATTAGCTCCTACAATGAGCAGTTCTTC.

The gene calls are TRBV27 and TRBJ1-2; 7 bases agree with TRBD1. CDR1 MNHEY and CDR2 SMNVEV come from the germline V gene (reference sequence). The CDR3 covers 14 residues. Unmatched junction bases numbered 8, after V lost 6 bases and J lost 4 bases. CDR3 sequence (DNA): TGTGCCAGCAGAGCTTTACCAGGGGGCTATGGCTACACCTTC. The encoded protein is CASRALPGGYGYTF.

The rearrangement joins TRBV30 to TRBJ1-1; 7 nucleotides line up with TRBD1. V gave up 8 bases and J gave up 1 base; unmatched junction bases: 1. This CDR3 is 11 amino acids long. Germline CDR1 is GTSNPN and CDR2 is SVGIG (reference sequence). The CDR3 DNA reads TGTGCCGGGACAGCGAACACTGAAGCTTTCTTT. This sequence encodes CAGTANTEAFF. The whole variable domain, remainder taken from reference TRBV30 and TRBJ1-1, is SQTIHQWPATLVQPVGSPLSLECTVEGTSNPNLYWYRQAAGRGLQLLFYSVGIGQISSEVPQNLSASRPQDRQFILSSKKLLLSDSGFYLCAGTANTEAFFGQGTRLTVV.

The chain couples TRBV7-3 to TRBJ2-1, with 10 positions matching TRBD2. The V and J ends lost 4 bases and 7 bases, in that order; junction bases with no gene match: 7. Germline V CDR1 and CDR2: SGHTA, FQGTGA. The CDR3 totals 15 residues. CDR3: CASSSRTSGANEQFF. The CDR3 DNA follows: TGTGCCAGCAGCTCCCGGACTAGCGGAGCTAATGAGCAGTTCTTC.

V gene TRBV7-3 combines with J gene TRBJ2-5, with 10 positions matching TRBD2. The CDR3 has 17 residues. With V trimmed by 5 bases and J by 3 bases, 12 bases remained unmatched. Germline V CDR1 and CDR2: SGHTA, FQGTGA. CDR3 DNA sequence: TGTGCCAGCAGCCCCCTCGGTGAAACTAGCGGGAAAGAGACCCAGTACTTC. Translating it yields CASSPLGETSGKETQYF.

In this sample, this clone turned up a few times. This chain uses TRBV27 with TRBJ2-2; D is uncertain. Germline V gene data show CDR1 as MNHEY and CDR2 as SMNVEV (reference sequence). CDR3 length: 14 amino acids. V was shortened by 6 bases and J by 4 bases, with 12 bases between the two germline ends. In DNA, the CDR3 is TGTGCCAGCAGACCGGACGGCCTCACCGGGGAGCTGTTTTTT. It yields the protein CASRPDGLTGELFF.

This chain joins TRBV19 and TRBJ2-7; 8 positions match TRBD1. Per germline, CDR1 LNHDA and CDR2 SQIVND (reference sequence). V dropped 6 bases and J dropped 3; count of bases not matched to a gene: 13. CDR3 length equals 16 residues. CDR3 DNA sequence: TGTGCCAGTAGCCAAAGCGACAGGGGAGGATTCTACGAGCAGTACTTC. Amino acids: CASSQSDRGGFYEQYF.

The rearrangement uses TRBV11-2 and TRBJ2-7; D is possibly TRBD2 (6 bases). The CDR3 has 14 residues. Germline V lookup: CDR1 SGHAT, CDR2 FQNNGV. Trimming shortened V by 6 bases and J by 2 bases, and 14 bases separated the two germline ends. CDR3 nucleotides: TGTGCCAGCAGTACACCCGCGGGGCCCTACGAGCAGTACTTC. This codes for CASSTPAGPYEQYF.

The V and J genes are TRBV9 and TRBJ1-2, with no clear D. Trimming took off 0 bases at V and 4 bases at J, with 10 bases between the two ends. The CDR3 contains 14 residues. Germline values: CDR1 SGDLS, CDR2 YYNGEE. The CDR3 coding sequence is TGTGCCAGCAGCGTAGGGGCAGAGATCTATGGCTACACCTTC. This gives the protein CASSVGAEIYGYTF.

V usage is TRBV10-3 and J usage is TRBJ2-5, with 12 nucleotides matching TRBD2. CDR1 ENHRY and CDR2 SYGVKD come from the germline V gene. The CDR3 length is 16 residues. V lost 10 bases to trimming and J lost 5 bases; unmatched junction nucleotides: 14. CDR3 loop: CASKETSGGGSETQYF. The CDR3 DNA reads as TGTGCCAGCAAAGAGACTAGCGGGGGAGGGTCTGAGACCCAGTACTTC.

The chain has TRBV6-5 and TRBJ2-7; TRBD2 aligns across 7 bases. J gave up 3 bases and V 9 bases, and 8 bases lay outside the gene matches. CDR3 length equals 13 residues. CDR1 is MNHEY and CDR2 is SVGAGI in the germline V gene. CDR3 amino acids: CASSRGSYYEQYF. The DNA of the CDR3 is TGTGCCAGTTCGCGGGGGTCATACTACGAGCAGTACTTC.

The genes are TRBV5-1 and TRBJ2-7; the D gene is possibly TRBD1 (6 bases). Germline V gives CDR1 SGHRS, CDR2 YFSETQ. Trimming removed 0 bases from V and 6 bases from J, with 10 bases in between. This CDR3 has 13 amino acids. DNA for the CDR3: TGCGCCAGCAGCTTGGATGCAGGGGCCGAGCAGTACTTC. Translated: CASSLDAGAEQYF.

The rearrangement links TRBV19 to TRBJ1-1; 8 nucleotides agree with TRBD1. Germline CDR1 is LNHDA and CDR2 is SQIVND (reference sequence). V dropped 10 bases and J dropped 5; count of bases not matched to a gene: 12. CDR3 length: 14 residues. Written as DNA, the CDR3 is TGTGCCACCCTCTTGAGACAGGGGAAAACTGAAGCTTTCTTT. Its translation is CATLLRQGKTEAFF.

V gene TRBV13 combines with J gene TRBJ2-3; D uncertain. V gave up 5 bases and J gave up 2 bases, with 8 bases separating them. Germline CDR1 PRHDT, CDR2 FYEKMQ (reference sequence). The CDR3 runs to 13 residues. The CDR3 here is CASSADLTDTQYF. For the CDR3, the DNA is TGTGCCAGCAGCGCTGACCTCACAGATACGCAGTATTTT.

This chain joins TRBV9 and TRBJ1-2; no firm D call. Deletions cut 4 bases from V and 5 bases from J, with 9 bases between. CDR1 and CDR2 (germline): SGDLS, YYNGEE. This CDR3 has 12 residues. In nucleotides, the CDR3 is TGTGCCAGCAGCACAGCAGGTTATGGCTACACCTTC. It is translated as CASSTAGYGYTF. Combining the CDR3 with reference TRBV9 and TRBJ1-2 gives the whole variable domain DSGVTQTPKHLITATGQRVTLRCSPRSGDLSVYWYQQSLDQGLQFLIQYYNGEERAKGNILERFSAQQFPDLHSELNLSSLELGDSALYFCASSTAGYGYTFGSGTRLTVV.

The V and J genes are TRBV11-3 and TRBJ2-1; 8 bases fit TRBD2. Per the germline V gene, CDR1 is SGHNT and CDR2 is YENEEA. J lost 5 bases, V lost 4 bases, and 7 bases had no gene match. The CDR3 covers 15 residues. This chain's CDR3 is CASSSGLAGNNEQFF. In DNA, the CDR3 is TGTGCCAGCAGCTCCGGACTAGCTGGGAACAATGAGCAGTTCTTC.

This clone was seen only once. The chain recombines TRBV7-6 with TRBJ2-5, with TRBD2 as a possible D gene (5 bases). V dropped 4 bases and J dropped 5 bases, with 17 bases sitting between them. The CDR3 spans 15 residues. Germline assignment: CDR1 SGHVS and CDR2 FNYEAQ. CDR3 nucleotides: TGTGCCAGCAGCTCCTCCCCTAGCTCACGGGAGACCCAGTACTTC. Residues: CASSSSPSSRETQYF.

The rearrangement joins TRBV27 to TRBJ2-7; D is possibly TRBD1 (6 bases). Trimming took off 3 bases at V and 0 bases at J, with 12 bases between the two ends. CDR3 length: 15 residues. The germline CDR1 and CDR2 sequences are MNHEY and SMNVEV (reference sequence). The CDR3 coding sequence is TGTGCCAGCAGTTTTGGGACACGAAGCTCCTACGAGCAGTACTTC. Protein product: CASSFGTRSSYEQYF.

The rearrangement links TRBV30 to TRBJ2-2; D is perhaps TRBD2 (6 bases). Germline values: CDR1 GTSNPN, CDR2 SVGIG (reference sequence). The CDR3 contains 14 residues. With 2 bases removed from V and 6 bases from J, the gap between germline ends came to 13 bases. The CDR3 DNA is TGTGCCTGGAGTTTTAACGCGGGGTCCGGGGAGCTGTTTTTT. Amino acid sequence: CAWSFNAGSGELFF. The full variable domain, in which reference TRBV30 and TRBJ2-2 provide the parts outside the CDR3, is SQTIHQWPATLVQPVGSPLSLECTVEGTSNPNLYWYRQAAGRGLQLLFYSVGIGQISSEVPQNLSASRPQDRQFILSSKKLLLSDSGFYLCAWSFNAGSGELFFGEGSRLTVL.

The rearrangement links TRBV15 to TRBJ2-7; 8 bases are shared with TRBD2. The CDR3 runs to 14 residues. CDR1 and CDR2 (germline): LNHNV, YYDKDF (reference sequence). V gave up 0 bases and J gave up 6 bases; unmatched junction bases: 4. CDR3 in amino acids: CATSREAGEGEQYF. The CDR3 DNA reads TGTGCCACCAGCAGAGAAGCGGGAGAAGGCGAGCAGTACTTC.

This chain connects TRBV7-2 to TRBJ2-3; TRBD2 is a possible D gene (5 bases). Germline V gives CDR1 SGHTA, CDR2 FQGNSA. The CDR3 extends over 16 amino acids. The ends were cut back, 1 base at V and 2 bases at J, with 13 bases in the middle. The CDR3 reads CASSLGSAGITDTQYF. CDR3 nucleotide sequence: TGTGCCAGCAGCTTAGGGTCTGCGGGCATCACAGATACGCAGTATTTT.

The genes are TRBV28 and TRBJ2-1, with no clear D. The germline V and J ends were trimmed by 8 bases and 8 bases, with 10 bases remaining between them. From germline, CDR1 is MDHEN and CDR2 SYDVKM. This CDR3 is 11 amino acids long. The CDR3 nucleotides read TGTGCCAGCGGTCTAGTCCATGAGCAGTTCTTC. Its protein is CASGLVHEQFF.

J is TRBJ2-5 and V is TRBV14; no reliable D call. V was clipped by 1 base and J by 11 bases, with 11 bases between them. The length of the CDR3 is 12 residues. The germline V gene has CDR1 SGHDN and CDR2 FVKESK. CDR3 amino acids: CASSQGKGKQYF. The CDR3 bases are TGTGCCAGCAGCCAAGGGAAGGGTAAGCAGTACTTC.

The chain recombines TRBV25-1 with TRBJ2-5; D is ambiguous. V shed 4 bases and J shed 2 bases, with 17 bases lying between them. The germline V gene has CDR1 MGHDK and CDR2 SYGVNS. This CDR3 comprises 16 residues. The CDR3 loop is CASSGRLWTPQETQYF. CDR3 nucleotide sequence: TGTGCCAGCAGTGGGCGATTGTGGACCCCTCAAGAGACCCAGTACTTC.

This rearrangement joins TRBV7-9 to TRBJ2-6; 7 nucleotides match TRBD1. Germline CDR1 and CDR2: SEHNR and FQNEAQ (reference sequence). V shed 5 bases and J 3 bases; nucleotides not matched to a gene: 7. The CDR3 consists of 16 residues. The CDR3 loop is CASSPGTVVGANVLTF. In DNA, the CDR3 is TGTGCCAGCAGCCCGGGGACAGTTGTTGGGGCCAACGTCCTGACTTTC. Supplemented by reference TRBV7-9 and TRBJ2-6, the full variable domain reads DTGVSQNPRHKITKRGQNVTFRCDPISEHNRLYWYRQTLGQGPEFLTYFQNEAQLEKSRLLSDRFSAERPKGSFSTLEIQRTEQGDSAMYLCASSPGTVVGANVLTFGAGSRLTVL.